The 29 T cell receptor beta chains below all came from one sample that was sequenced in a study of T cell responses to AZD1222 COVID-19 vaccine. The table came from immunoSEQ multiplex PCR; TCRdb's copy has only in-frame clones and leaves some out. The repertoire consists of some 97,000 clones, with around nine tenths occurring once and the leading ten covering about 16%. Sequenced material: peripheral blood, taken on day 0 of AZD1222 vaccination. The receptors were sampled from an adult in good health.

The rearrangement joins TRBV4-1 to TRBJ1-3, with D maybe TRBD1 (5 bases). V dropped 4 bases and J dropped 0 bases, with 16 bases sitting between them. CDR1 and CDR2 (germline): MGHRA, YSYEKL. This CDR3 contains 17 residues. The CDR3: CASSRPSAGPSGNTIYF. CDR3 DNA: TGCGCCAGCAGCCGCCCATCGGCAGGGCCCTCTGGAAACACCATATATTTT.

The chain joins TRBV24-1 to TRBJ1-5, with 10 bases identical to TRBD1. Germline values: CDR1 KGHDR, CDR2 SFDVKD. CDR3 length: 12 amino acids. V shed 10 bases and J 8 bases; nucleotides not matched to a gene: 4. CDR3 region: CATGDRGEPQHF. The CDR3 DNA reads TGTGCCACGGGGGACAGGGGAGAGCCCCAGCATTTT.

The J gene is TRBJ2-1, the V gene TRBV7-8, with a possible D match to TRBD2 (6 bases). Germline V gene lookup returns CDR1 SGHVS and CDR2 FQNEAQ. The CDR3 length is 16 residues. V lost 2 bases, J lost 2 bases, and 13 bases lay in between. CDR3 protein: CASSLFAGHTYNEQFF. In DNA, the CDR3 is TGTGCCAGCAGCTTATTCGCGGGGCACACCTACAATGAGCAGTTCTTC.

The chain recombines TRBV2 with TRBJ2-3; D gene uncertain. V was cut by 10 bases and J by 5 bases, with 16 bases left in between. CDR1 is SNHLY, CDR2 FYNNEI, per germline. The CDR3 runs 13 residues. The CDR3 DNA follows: TGTGCCACGAACTTCAGACTTGGAGATACGCAGTATTTT. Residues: CATNFRLGDTQYF.

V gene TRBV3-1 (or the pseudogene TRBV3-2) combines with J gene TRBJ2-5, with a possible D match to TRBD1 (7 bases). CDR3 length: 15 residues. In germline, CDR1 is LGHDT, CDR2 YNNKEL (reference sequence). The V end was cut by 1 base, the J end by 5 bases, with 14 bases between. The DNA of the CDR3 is TGTGCCAGCAGCCAAGCGGAGGGGGCTTGGGAGACCCAGTACTTC. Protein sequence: CASSQAEGAWETQYF.

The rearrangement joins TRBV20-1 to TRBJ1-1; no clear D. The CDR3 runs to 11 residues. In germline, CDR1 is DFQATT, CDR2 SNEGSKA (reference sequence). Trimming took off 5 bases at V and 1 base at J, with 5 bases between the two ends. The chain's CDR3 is CSAGPNTEAFF. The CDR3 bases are TGCAGTGCTGGCCCGAACACTGAAGCTTTCTTT.

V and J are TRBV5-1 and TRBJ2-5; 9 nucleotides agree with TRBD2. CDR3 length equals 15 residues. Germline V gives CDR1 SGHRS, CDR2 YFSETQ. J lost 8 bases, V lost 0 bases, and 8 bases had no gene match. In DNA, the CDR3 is TGCGCCAGCAGCTTGGCGCCTAGCGGGGACAGTACCCAGTACTTC. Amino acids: CASSLAPSGDSTQYF.

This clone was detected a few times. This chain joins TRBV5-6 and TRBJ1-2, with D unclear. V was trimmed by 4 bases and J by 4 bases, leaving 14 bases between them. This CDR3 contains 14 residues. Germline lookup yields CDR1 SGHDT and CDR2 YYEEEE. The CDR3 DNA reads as TGTGCCAGCAGCCTTGATTTGGGTATCTATGGCTACACCTTC. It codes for CASSLDLGIYGYTF.

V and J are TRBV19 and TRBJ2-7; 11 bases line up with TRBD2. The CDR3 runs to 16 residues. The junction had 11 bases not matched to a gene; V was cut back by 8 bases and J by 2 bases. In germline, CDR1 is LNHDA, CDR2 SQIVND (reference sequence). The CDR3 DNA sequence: TGTGCCAGTTCCAAAGGACTAGCGGGCCAAACCTACGAGCAGTACTTC. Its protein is CASSKGLAGQTYEQYF. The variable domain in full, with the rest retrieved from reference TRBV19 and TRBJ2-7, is DGGITQSPKYLFRKEGQNVTLSCEQNLNHDAMYWYRQDPGQGLRLIYYSQIVNDFQKGDIAEGYSVSREKKESFPLTVTSAQKNPTAFYLCASSKGLAGQTYEQYFGPGTRLTVT.

CDR3 coding DNA: TGTGCCAGTAGTGTCTCCCCCCGGGACAGGGTTTTTAGCAATCAGCCCCAGCATTTT. Its translation is CASSVSPRDRVFSNQPQHF. V is TRBV19 and J is TRBJ1-5; 9 positions agree with TRBD1. The CDR3 contains 19 residues. Germline lookup yields CDR1 LNHDA and CDR2 SQIVND (reference sequence). The V segment lost 5 bases and the J segment 0 bases; nucleotides outside the gene matches: 14.

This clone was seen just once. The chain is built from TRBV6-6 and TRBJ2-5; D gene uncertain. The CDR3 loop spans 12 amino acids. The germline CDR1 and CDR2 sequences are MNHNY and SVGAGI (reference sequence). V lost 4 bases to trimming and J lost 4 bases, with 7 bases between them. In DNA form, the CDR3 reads TGTGCCAGCAGTTTCGTAGGAGAGACCCAGTACTTC. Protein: CASSFVGETQYF.

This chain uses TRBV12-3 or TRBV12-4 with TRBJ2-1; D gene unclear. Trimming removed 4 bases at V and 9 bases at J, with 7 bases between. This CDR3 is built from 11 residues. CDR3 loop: CASSSAVEQFF. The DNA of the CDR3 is TGTGCCAGCAGTTCCGCGGTTGAGCAGTTCTTC.

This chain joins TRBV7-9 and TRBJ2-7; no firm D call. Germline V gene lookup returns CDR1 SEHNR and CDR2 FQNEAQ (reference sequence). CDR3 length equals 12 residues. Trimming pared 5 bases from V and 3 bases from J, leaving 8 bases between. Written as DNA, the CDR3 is TGTGCCAGCAGCCCGAACCTCTACGAGCAGTACTTC. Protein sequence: CASSPNLYEQYF.

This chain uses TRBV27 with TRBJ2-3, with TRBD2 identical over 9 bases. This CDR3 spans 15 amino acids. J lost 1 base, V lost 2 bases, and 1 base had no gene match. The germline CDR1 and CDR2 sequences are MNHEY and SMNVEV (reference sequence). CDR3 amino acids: CASSLRTSGTDTQYF. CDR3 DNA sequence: TGTGCCAGCAGTTTACGGACTAGCGGCACAGATACGCAGTATTTT.

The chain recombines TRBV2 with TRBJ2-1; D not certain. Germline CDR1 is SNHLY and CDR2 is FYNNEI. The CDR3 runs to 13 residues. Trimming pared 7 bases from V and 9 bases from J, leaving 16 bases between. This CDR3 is CASKLVGYGEQFF. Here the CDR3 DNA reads TGTGCCAGCAAACTTGTTGGGTACGGTGAGCAGTTCTTC.

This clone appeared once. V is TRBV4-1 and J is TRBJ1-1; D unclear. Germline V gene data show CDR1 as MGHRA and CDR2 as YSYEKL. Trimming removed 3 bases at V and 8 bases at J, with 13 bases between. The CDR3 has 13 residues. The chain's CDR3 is CASSHGRSVEAFF. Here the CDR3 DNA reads TGCGCCAGCAGCCATGGGCGCAGTGTCGAAGCTTTCTTT.

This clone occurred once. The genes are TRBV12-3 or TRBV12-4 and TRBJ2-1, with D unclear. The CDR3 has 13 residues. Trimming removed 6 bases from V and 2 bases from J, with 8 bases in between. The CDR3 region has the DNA TGTGCCAGCAGCCCGCCCACCTACAATGAGCAGTTCTTC. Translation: CASSPPTYNEQFF.

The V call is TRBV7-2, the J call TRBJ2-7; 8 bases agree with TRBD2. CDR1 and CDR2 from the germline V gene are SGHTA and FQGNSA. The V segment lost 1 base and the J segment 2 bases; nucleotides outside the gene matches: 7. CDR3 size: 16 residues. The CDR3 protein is CASSLVAGGGTYEQYF. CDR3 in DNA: TGTGCCAGCAGCTTAGTAGCCGGCGGGGGGACCTACGAGCAGTACTTC.

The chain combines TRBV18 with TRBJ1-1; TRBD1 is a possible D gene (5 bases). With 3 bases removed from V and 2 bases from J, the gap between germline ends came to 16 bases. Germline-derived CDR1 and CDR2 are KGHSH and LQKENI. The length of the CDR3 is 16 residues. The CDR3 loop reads CASSPITGTANTEAFF. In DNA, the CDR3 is TGTGCCAGCTCACCGATCACCGGGACGGCTAACACTGAAGCTTTCTTT.

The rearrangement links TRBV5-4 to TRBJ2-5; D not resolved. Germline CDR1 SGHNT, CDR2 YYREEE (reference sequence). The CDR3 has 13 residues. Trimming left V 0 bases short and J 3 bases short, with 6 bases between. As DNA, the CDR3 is TGTGCCAGCAGCTTGGCGAACGAAGAGACCCAGTACTTC. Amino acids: CASSLANEETQYF.

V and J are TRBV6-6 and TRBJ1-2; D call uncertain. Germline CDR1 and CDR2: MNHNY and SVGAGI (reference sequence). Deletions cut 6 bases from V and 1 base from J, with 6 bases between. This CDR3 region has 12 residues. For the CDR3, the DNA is TGTGCCAGCAGGGGGAATAACTATGGCTACACCTTC. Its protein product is CASRGNNYGYTF.

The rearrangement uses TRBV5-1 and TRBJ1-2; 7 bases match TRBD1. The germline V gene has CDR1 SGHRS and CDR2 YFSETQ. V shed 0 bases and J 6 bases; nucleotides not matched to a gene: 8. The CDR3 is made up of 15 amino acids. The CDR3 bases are TGCGCCAGCAGCTTGGAGACAGGGAGGATAGATGGCTACACCTTC. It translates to CASSLETGRIDGYTF.

CDR3 sequence reads: CASTISGEHTGELFF. For the CDR3, the DNA is TGTGCCAGCACCATATCTGGGGAACACACCGGGGAGCTGTTTTTT. The V gene is TRBV7-7, the J gene TRBJ2-2; D is unresolved. This CDR3 is 15 amino acids long. The germline V gene encodes CDR1 SSHAT and CDR2 FNYEAQ (reference sequence). Trimming removed 7 bases at V and 3 bases at J, with 15 bases between. Filled out from reference TRBV7-7 and TRBJ2-2, the complete variable domain reads GAGVSQSPRYKVTKRGQDVTLRCDPISSHATLYWYQQALGQGPEFLTYFNYEAQPDKSGLPSDRFSAERPEGSISTLTIQRTEQRDSAMYRCASTISGEHTGELFFGEGSRLTVL.

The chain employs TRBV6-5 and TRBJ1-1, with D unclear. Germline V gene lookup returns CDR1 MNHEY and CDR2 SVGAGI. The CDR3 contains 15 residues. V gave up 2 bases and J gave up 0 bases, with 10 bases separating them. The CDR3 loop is CASSYGAGVNTEAFF. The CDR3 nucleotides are TGTGCCAGCAGTTACGGCGCGGGAGTGAACACTGAAGCTTTCTTT.

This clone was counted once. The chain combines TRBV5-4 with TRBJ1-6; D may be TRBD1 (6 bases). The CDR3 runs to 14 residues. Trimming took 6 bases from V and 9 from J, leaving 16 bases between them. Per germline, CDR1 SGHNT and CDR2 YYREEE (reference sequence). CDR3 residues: CASTTAGASSPLHF. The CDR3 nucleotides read TGTGCCAGCACTACGGCGGGGGCTAGTTCACCCCTCCACTTT.

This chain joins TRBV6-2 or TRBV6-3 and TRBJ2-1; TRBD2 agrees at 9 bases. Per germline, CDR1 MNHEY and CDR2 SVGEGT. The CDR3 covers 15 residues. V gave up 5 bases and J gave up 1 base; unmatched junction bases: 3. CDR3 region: CASSKSGRSYNEQFF. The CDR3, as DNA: TGTGCCAGCAGTAAGAGCGGGAGGTCCTACAATGAGCAGTTCTTC.

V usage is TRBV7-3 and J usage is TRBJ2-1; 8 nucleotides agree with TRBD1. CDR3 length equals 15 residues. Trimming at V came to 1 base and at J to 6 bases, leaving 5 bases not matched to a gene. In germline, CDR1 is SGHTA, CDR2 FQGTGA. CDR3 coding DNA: TGTGCCAGCAGCTTAATAACAGGGGGTAGCAATGAGCAGTTCTTC. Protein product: CASSLITGGSNEQFF.

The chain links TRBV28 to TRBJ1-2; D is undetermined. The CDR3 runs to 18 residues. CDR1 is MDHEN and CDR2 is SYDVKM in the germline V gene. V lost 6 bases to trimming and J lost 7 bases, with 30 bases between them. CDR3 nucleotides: TGTGCCAGCAGCCCAACTCAGGTGGGCCGCTCGCTACTGCGTGGCTACACCTTC. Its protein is CASSPTQVGRSLLRGYTF.

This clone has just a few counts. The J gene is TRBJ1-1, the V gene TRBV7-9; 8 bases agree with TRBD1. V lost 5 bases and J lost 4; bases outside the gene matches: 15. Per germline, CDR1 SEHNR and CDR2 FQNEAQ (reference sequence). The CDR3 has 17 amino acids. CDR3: CASSLSGGEGSGTEAFF. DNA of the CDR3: TGTGCCAGCAGCCTGTCAGGGGGCGAGGGGTCGGGCACTGAAGCTTTCTTT.